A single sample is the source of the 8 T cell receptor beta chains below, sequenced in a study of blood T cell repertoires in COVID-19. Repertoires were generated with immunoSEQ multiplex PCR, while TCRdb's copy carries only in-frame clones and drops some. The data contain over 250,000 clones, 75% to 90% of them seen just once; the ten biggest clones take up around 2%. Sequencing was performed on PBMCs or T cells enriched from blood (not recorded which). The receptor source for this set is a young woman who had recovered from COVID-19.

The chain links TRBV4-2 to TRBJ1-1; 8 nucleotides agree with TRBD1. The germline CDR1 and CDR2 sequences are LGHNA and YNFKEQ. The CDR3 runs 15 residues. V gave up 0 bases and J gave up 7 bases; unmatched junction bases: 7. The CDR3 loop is CASSQEGAGGSEAFF. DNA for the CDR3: TGTGCCAGCAGCCAAGAAGGTGCAGGGGGCAGTGAAGCTTTCTTT.

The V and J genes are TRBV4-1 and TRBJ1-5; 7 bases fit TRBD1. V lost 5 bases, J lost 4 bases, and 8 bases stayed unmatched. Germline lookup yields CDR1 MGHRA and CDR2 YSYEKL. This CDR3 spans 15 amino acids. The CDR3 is CASSFRTGLNQPQHF. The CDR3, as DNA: TGCGCCAGCAGCTTCCGGACAGGCCTGAATCAGCCCCAGCATTTT.

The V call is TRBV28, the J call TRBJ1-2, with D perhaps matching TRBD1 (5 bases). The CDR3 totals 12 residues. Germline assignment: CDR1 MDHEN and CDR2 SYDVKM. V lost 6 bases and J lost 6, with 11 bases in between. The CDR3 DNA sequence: TGTGCCAGCAGGACCGGGGGGGATGGCTACACCTTC. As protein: CASRTGGDGYTF.

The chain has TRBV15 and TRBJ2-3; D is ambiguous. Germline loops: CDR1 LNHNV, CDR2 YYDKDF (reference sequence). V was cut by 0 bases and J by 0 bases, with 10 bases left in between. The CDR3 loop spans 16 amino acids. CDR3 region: CATSRELFASTDTQYF. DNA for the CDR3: TGTGCCACCAGCAGAGAACTCTTTGCTAGCACAGATACGCAGTATTTT. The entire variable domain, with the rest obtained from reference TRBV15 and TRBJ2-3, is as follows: DAMVIQNPRYQVTQFGKPVTLSCSQTLNHNVMYWYQQKSSQAPKLLFHYYDKDFNNEADTPDNFQSRRPNTSFCFLDIRSPGLGDTAMYLCATSRELFASTDTQYFGPGTRLTVL.

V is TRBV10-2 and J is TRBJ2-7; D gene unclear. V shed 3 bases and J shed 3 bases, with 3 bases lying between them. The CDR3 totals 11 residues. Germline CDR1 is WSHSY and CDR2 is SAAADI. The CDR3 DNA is TGCGCCAGCAGTGACCTCTACGAGCAGTACTTC. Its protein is CASSDLYEQYF.

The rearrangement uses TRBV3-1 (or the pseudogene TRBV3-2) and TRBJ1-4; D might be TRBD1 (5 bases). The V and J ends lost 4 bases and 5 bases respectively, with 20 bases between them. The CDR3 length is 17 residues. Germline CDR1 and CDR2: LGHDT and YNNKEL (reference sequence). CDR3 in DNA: TGTGCCAGCAGCCCCCTCGGAGTGGGGCAGATGAATGAAAAACTGTTTTTT. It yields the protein CASSPLGVGQMNEKLFF.

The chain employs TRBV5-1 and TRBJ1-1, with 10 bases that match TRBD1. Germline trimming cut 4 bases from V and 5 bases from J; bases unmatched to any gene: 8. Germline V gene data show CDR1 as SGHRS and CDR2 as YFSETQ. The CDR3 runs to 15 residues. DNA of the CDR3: TGCGCCAGCAGCGCTGGACAGGGGGAAGGAACTGAAGCTTTCTTT. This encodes CASSAGQGEGTEAFF. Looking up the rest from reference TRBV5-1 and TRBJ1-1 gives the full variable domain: KAGVTQTPRYLIKTRGQQVTLSCSPISGHRSVSWYQQTPGQGLQFLFEYFSETQRNKGNFPGRFSGRQFSNSRSEMNVSTLELGDSALYLCASSAGQGEGTEAFFGQGTRLTVV.

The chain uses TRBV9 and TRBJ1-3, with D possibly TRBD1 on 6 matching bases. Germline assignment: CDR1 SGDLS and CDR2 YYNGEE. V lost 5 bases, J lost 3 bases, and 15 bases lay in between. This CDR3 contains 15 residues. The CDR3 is CASSGGGAFGNTIYF. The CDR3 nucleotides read TGTGCCAGCAGTGGCGGGGGGGCTTTTGGAAACACCATATATTTT.